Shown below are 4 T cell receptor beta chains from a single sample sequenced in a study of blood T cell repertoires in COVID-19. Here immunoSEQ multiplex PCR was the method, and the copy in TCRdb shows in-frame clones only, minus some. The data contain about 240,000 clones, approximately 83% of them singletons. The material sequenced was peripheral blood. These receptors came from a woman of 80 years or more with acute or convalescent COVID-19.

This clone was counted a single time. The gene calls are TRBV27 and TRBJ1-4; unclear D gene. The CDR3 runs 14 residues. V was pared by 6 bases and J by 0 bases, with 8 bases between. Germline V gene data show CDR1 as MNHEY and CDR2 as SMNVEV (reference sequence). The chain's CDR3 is CASRALATNEKLFF. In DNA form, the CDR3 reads TGTGCCAGCAGGGCCCTTGCAACTAATGAAAAACTGTTTTTT.

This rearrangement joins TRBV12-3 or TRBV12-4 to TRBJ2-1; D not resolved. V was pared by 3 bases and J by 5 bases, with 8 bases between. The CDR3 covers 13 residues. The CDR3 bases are TGTGCCAGCAGTTTTCAACTGAACAATGAGCAGTTCTTC. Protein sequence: CASSFQLNNEQFF.

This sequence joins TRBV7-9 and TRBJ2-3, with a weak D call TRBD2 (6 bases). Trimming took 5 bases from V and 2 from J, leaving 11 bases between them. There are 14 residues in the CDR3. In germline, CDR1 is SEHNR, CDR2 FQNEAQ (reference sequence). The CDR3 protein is CASSRRLDTDTQYF. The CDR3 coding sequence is TGTGCCAGCAGCCGTCGACTAGACACAGATACGCAGTATTTT.

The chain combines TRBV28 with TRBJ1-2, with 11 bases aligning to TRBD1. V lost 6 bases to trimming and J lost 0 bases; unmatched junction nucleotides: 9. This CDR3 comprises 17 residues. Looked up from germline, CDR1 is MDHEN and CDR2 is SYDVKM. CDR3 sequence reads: CASSLGTGGLSNYGYTF. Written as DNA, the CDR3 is TGTGCCAGCAGCCTGGGGACAGGGGGACTCTCTAACTATGGCTACACCTTC.